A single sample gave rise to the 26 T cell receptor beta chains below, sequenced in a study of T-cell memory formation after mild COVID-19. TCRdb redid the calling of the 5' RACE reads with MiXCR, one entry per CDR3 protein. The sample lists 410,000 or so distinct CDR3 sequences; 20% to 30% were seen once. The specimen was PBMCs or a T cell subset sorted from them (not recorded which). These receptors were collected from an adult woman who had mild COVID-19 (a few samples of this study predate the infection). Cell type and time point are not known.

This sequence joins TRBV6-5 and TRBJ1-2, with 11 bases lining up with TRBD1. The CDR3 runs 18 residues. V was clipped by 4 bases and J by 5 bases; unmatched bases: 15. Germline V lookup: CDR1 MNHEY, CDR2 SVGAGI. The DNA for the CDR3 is TGTGCCAGCAGTTTTACCGGGACAGGGGGTGGCTCAGGGTATGGCTACACCTTC. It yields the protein CASSFTGTGGGSGYGYTF.

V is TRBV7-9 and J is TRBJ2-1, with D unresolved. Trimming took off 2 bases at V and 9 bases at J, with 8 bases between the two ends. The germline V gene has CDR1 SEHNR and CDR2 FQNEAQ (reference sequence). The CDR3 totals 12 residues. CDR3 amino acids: CASSLNIAEQFF. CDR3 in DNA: TGTGCCAGCAGCTTAAATATTGCTGAGCAGTTCTTC.

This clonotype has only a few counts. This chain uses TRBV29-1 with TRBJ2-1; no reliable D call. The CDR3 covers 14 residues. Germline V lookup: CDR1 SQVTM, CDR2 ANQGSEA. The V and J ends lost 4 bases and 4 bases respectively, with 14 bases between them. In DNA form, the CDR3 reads TGCAGCGTTGTAACCCCGCCTGGGTACAATGAGCAGTTCTTC. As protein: CSVVTPPGYNEQFF.

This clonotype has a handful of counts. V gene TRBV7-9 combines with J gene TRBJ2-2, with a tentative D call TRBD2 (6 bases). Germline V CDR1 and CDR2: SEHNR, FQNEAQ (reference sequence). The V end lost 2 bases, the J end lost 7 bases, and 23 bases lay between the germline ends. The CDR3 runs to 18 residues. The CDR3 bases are TGTGCCAGCAGCTTACCGTTGGGCACTAGCCGGGATGTCGGGGAGCTGTTTTTT. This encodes CASSLPLGTSRDVGELFF.

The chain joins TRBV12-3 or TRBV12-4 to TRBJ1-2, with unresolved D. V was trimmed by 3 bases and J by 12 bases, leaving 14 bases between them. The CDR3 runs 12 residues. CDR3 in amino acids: CASSLRPPRNTF. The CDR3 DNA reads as TGTGCCAGCAGTTTGAGACCCCCTCGGAACACCTTC.

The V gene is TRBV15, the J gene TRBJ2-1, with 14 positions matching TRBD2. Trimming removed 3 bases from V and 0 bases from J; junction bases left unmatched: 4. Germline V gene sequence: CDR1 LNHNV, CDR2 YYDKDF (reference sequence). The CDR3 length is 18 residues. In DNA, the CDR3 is TGTGCCACCAGCAGCGGACTAGCGGGAGGATTCTCCTACAATGAGCAGTTCTTC. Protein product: CATSSGLAGGFSYNEQFF.

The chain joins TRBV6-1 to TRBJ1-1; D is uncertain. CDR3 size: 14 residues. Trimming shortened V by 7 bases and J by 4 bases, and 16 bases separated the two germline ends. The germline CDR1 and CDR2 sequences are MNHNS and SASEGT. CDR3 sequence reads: CASNRLGGSTEAFF. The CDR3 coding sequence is TGTGCCAGCAACCGCCTCGGAGGGAGCACTGAAGCTTTCTTT.

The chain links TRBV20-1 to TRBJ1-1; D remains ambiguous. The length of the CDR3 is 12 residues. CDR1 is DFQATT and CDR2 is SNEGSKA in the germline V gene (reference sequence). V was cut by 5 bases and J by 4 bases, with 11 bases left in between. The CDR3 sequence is CSAARGSTEAFF. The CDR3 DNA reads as TGCAGTGCTGCTCGTGGCAGCACTGAAGCTTTCTTT.

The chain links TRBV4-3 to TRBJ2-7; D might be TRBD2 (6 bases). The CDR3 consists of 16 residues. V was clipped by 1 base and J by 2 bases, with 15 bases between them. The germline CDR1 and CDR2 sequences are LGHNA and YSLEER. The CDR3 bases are TGCGCCAGCAGCCAAGTCCCCTCGGGGGAGACCTACGAGCAGTACTTC. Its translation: CASSQVPSGETYEQYF.

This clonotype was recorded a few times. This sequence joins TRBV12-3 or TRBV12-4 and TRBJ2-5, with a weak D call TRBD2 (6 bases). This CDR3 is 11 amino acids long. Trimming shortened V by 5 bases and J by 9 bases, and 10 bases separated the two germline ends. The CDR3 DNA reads TGTGCCAGCAGTCCCGGAGGGGCCCAGTACTTC. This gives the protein CASSPGGAQYF.

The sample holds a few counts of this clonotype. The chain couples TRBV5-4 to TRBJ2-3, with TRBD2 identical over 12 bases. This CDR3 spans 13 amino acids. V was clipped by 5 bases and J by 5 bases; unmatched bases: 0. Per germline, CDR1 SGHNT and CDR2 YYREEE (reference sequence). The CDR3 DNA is TGTGCCAGCAGGACTAGCGGGGGAGATACGCAGTATTTT. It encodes CASRTSGGDTQYF.

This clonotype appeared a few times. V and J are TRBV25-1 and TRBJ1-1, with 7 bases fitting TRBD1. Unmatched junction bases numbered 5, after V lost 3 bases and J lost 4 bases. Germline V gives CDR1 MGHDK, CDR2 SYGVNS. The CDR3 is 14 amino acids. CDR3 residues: CASSDSPGGTEAFF. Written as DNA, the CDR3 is TGTGCCAGCAGTGACTCGCCAGGGGGCACTGAAGCTTTCTTT. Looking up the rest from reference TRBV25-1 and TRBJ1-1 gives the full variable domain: EADIYQTPRYLVIGTGKKITLECSQTMGHDKMYWYQQDPGMELHLIHYSYGVNSTEKGDLSSESTVSRIRTEHFPLTLESARPSHTSQYLCASSDSPGGTEAFFGQGTRLTVV.

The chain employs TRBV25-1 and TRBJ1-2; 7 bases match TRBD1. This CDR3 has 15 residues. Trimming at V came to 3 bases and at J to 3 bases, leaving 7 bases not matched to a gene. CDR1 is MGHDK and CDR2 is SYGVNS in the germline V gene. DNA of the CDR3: TGTGCCAGCAGTGATCCACAGGGGACCCACTATGGCTACACCTTC. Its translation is CASSDPQGTHYGYTF.

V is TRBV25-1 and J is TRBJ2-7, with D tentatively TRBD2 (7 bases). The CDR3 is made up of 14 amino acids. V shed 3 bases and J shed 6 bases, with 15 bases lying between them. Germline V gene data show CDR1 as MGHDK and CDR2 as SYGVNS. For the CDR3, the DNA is TGTGCCAGCAGTGATAGGGGGGGAGCAGTCGAGCAGTACTTC. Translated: CASSDRGGAVEQYF.

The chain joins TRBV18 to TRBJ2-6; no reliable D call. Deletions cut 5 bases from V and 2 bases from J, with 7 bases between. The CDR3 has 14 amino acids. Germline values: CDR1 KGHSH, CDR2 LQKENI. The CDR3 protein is CASSEDAGANVLTF. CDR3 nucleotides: TGTGCCAGCTCAGAGGATGCTGGGGCCAACGTCCTGACTTTC.

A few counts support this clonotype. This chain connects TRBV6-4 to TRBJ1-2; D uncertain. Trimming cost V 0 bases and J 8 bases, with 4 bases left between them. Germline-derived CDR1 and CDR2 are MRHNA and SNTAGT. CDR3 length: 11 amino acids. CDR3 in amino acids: CASSDSRGYTF. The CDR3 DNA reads TGTGCCAGCAGTGACTCGAGGGGCTACACCTTC.

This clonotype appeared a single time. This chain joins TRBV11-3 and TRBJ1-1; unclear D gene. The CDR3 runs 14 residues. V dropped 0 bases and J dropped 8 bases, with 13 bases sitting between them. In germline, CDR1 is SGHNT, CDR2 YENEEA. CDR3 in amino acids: CASSLDLHGGEAFF. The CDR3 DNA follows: TGTGCCAGCAGCTTAGATCTCCACGGAGGGGAAGCTTTCTTT.

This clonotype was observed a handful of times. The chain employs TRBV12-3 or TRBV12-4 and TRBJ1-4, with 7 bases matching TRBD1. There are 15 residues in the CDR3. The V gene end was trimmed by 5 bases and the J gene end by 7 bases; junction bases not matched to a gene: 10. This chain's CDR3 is CASSRRTGGSEKLFF. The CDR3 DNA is TGTGCCAGCAGTCGTCGGACAGGCGGTAGTGAAAAACTGTTTTTT.

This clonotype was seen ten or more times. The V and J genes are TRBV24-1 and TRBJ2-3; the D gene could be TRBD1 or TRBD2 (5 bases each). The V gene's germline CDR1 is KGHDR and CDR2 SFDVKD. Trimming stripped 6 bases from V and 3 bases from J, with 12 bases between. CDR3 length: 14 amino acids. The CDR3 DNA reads TGTGCCACCAGTAGGCAGGGACGGACAGATACGCAGTATTTT. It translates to CATSRQGRTDTQYF.

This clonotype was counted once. The CDR3 sequence: CASSGNNEQYF. The CDR3 DNA is TGTGCCAGCTCGGGCAACAACGAGCAGTACTTC. The chain has TRBV18 and TRBJ2-7; no clear D. V was shortened by 6 bases and J by 5 bases, with 8 bases between the two germline ends. The CDR3 runs 11 residues. The germline CDR1 and CDR2 sequences are KGHSH and LQKENI.

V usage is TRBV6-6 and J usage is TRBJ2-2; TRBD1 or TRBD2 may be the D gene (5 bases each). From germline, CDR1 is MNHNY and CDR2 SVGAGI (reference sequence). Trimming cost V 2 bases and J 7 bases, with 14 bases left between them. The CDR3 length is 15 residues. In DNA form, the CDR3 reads TGTGCCAGCAGTTACGATGGGGGTGACATCGGGGAGCTGTTTTTT. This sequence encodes CASSYDGGDIGELFF.

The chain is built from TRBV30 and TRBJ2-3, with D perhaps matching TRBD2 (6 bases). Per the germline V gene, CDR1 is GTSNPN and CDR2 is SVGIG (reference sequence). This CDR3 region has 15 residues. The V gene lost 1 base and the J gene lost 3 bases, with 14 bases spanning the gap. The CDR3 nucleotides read TGTGCCTGGAGTGGGGGCCGGGGGAAGACAGATACGCAGTATTTT. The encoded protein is CAWSGGRGKTDTQYF.

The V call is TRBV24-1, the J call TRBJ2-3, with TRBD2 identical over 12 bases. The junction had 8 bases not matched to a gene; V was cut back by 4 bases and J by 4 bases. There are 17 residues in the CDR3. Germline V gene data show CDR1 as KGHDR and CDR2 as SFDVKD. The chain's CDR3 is CATSDPQLAGGSDTQYF. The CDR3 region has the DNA TGTGCCACCAGTGACCCCCAACTAGCGGGGGGATCAGATACGCAGTATTTT.

CDR3 region: CASSVSPGFPNYEQYF. CDR3 nucleotide sequence: TGTGCCAGCAGTGTATCACCAGGGTTCCCTAACTACGAGCAGTACTTC. The V call is TRBV6-1, the J call TRBJ2-7; D is possibly TRBD1 (5 bases). The germline V gene encodes CDR1 MNHNS and CDR2 SASEGT. Trimming removed 4 bases from V and 3 bases from J, with 19 bases in between. This CDR3 spans 16 amino acids.

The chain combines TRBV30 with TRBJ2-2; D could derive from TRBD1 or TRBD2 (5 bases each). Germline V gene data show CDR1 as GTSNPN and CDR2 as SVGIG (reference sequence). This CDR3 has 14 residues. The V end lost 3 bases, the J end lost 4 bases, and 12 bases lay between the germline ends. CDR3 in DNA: TGTGCCTGGAGAGGCAGGGCGGGCACCGGGGAGCTGTTTTTT. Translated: CAWRGRAGTGELFF.

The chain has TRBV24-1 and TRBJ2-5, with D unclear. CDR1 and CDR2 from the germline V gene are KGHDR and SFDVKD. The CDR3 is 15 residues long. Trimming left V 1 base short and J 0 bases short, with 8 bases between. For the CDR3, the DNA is TGTGCCACCAGTGATTTACAAGGTTACCAAGAGACCCAGTACTTC. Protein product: CATSDLQGYQETQYF.